This paragraph covers one T cell receptor beta chain sequence. Its target is not known. With a J-beta primer mix and a sample-barcoded 5' primer, a second PCR ran roughly 7 to 11 cycles. Each CDR3 protein is one row after TCRdb ran MiXCR on the 5' RACE reads. The data hold roughly 1.6 million distinct CDR3 sequences, with 34% observed a single time. The CDR3 sequence is 13 residues long. Germline CDR1 LGHDT, CDR2 YNNKEL (reference sequence). Trimming took 2 bases from V and 5 from J, leaving 10 bases between them. The sample is drawn from a study of blood T cells in healthy people across ages. Overall study context: The template switching approach captured approximately one barcoded beta molecule for every two T cells.

Broader study findings: It was not possible, with unsorted PBMCs, to conclusively compare naive and antigen-experienced cells.

The gene calls are TRBV3-1 and TRBJ2-7; possibly TRBD2 for D (5 bases). Sequenced sample: blood. This receptor was taken from a woman under 40 in good health. The CDR3 loop is CASSQPSGNEQYF. The CDR3 region has the DNA TGTGCCAGCAGCCAACCTTCCGGGAACGAGCAGTACTTC.